This record covers a single T cell receptor beta chain. In the original analysis: Reference gene primer amplification yielded estimated nucleated cell counts. Method: immunoSEQ multiplex PCR; TCRdb's copy keeps in-frame clones and lacks some. V, J and clone size are those of that table, while D and trimming were read from the DNA. The table has fewer than 250,000 clones, about nine tenths seen once. This entry belongs to a study of blood T cell repertoires in COVID-19. Overall study: The samples span acute and convalescent COVID-19 from the United States, Italy and Spain. In each case, the material was cDNA or gDNA derived from T cells, B-cell-depleted T cells, or PBMCs.

V was cut by 4 bases and J by 4 bases, with 12 bases left in between. The CDR3 covers 14 residues. The V gene's germline CDR1 is SGHAT and CDR2 FQNNGV. Sequenced sample: peripheral blood. J is TRBJ2-3 and V is TRBV11-2; a weak D match, TRBD1 (6 bases). The sequence was collected from a man between 45 and 60 years old with acute or convalescent COVID-19. As DNA, the CDR3 is TGTGCCAGCAGCTCCCCGCAGGGGCCAGATACGCAGTATTTT. It is translated as CASSSPQGPDTQYF.